A selection of T cell receptor beta chains follows, all from one sample in a study of patients with pleural tuberculosis. One entry per CDR3 protein, called by TCRdb with MiXCR from the reads. This table has approximately 50,000 distinct CDR3 sequences, approximately 7.5% appearing once. Source of these receptors: a human donor with pleural tuberculosis. The CDR3 runs from the conserved cysteine through the conserved F or W. A D gene is named only where the DNA matches it firmly. Clone size appears in some rows only: once, few, many, or a class for an expanded clone.

v_gene: TRBV20-1; abundance: many; j_gene: TRBJ2-4; d_gene: .; CDR3nt: TGCAGTGCTAGCCGAAGGACCCAGATAGCCAAAAACATTCAGTACTTC; CDR3aa: CSASRRTQIAKNIQYF
v_gene: TRBV6-2/TRBV6-3; abundance: many; j_gene: TRBJ2-1; d_gene: .; CDR3nt: TGTGCCAGCAGTTACCCCCGGGCCAGGGCCCCCCAAGTGAATGAGCAGTTCTTC; CDR3aa: CASSYPRARAPQVNEQFF
v_gene: TRBV5-1; abundance: .; j_gene: TRBJ1-1; d_gene: TRBD1; CDR3nt: TGCGCCAGCAGCAAGGGACAGGGGAGCGACACTGAAGCTTTCTTT; CDR3aa: CASSKGQGSDTEAFF
v_gene: TRBV20-1; abundance: many; j_gene: TRBJ1-2; d_gene: .; CDR3nt: TGCAGTGCCCGAGAGGTTCAGGGTTCCTTTGGCTACACCTTC; CDR3aa: CSAREVQGSFGYTF
v_gene: TRBV11-1; abundance: .; j_gene: TRBJ2-5; d_gene: .; CDR3nt: TGTGCCAGCAGCTTAGCGGTGGGCTCAGAGACCCCGTACTTC; CDR3aa: CASSLAVGSETPYF
v_gene: TRBV28; abundance: many; j_gene: TRBJ1-1; d_gene: .; CDR3nt: TGTGCCAGCAGTTTGCGACAGGACAACACTGAAGCTTTCTTT; CDR3aa: CASSLRQDNTEAFF
v_gene: TRBV5-4; abundance: .; j_gene: TRBJ2-7; d_gene: .; CDR3nt: TGTGCCAGCAGCTCCGGCGGGTACGAGCAGTACTTC; CDR3aa: CASSSGGYEQYF
v_gene: TRBV27; abundance: large; j_gene: TRBJ1-2; d_gene: TRBD1; CDR3nt: TGTGCCAGCAGTTTTCGACAGGGGGTCTATGGCTACACCTTC; CDR3aa: CASSFRQGVYGYTF
v_gene: TRBV7-1; abundance: .; j_gene: TRBJ2-1; d_gene: .; CDR3nt: TGTGCCAGCAGCTCTAGGGTAGGGAGTGCCTACAATGAGCAGTTCTTC; CDR3aa: CASSSRVGSAYNEQFF
v_gene: TRBV27; abundance: many; j_gene: TRBJ2-3; d_gene: TRBD1; CDR3nt: TGTGCCAGCAGTTCACCGGGACAGGTCACAGATACGCAGTATTTT; CDR3aa: CASSSPGQVTDTQYF
v_gene: TRBV29-1; abundance: many; j_gene: TRBJ1-1; d_gene: .; CDR3nt: TGCAGCGCGCTTCCTCTGAGCACTGAAGCTTTCTTT; CDR3aa: CSALPLSTEAFF
v_gene: TRBV12-3/TRBV12-4; abundance: many; j_gene: TRBJ2-1; d_gene: TRBD2; CDR3nt: TGTGCCAGCCGACTAGCGCTCTCCTACAATGAGCAGTTCTTC; CDR3aa: CASRLALSYNEQFF
v_gene: TRBV12-3/TRBV12-4; abundance: many; j_gene: TRBJ1-1; d_gene: .; CDR3nt: TGTGCCAGCAGGACCAGAGAAAACACTGAAGCTTTCTTT; CDR3aa: CASRTRENTEAFF
v_gene: TRBV11-2; abundance: many; j_gene: TRBJ2-1; d_gene: .; CDR3nt: TGTGCCAGCAGCCCCTCGCGGAGATCCTACAATGAGCAGTTCTTC; CDR3aa: CASSPSRRSYNEQFF
v_gene: TRBV6-1; abundance: many; j_gene: TRBJ2-4; d_gene: TRBD1; CDR3nt: TGTGCCAGCAGTCAGGGACAGGGCAAAAACATTCAGTACTTC; CDR3aa: CASSQGQGKNIQYF
v_gene: TRBV10-2; abundance: many; j_gene: TRBJ2-1; d_gene: TRBD2; CDR3nt: TGCGCCAGCAGTAGCGGGAGGGTCTACAATGAGCAGTTCTTC; CDR3aa: CASSSGRVYNEQFF
v_gene: TRBV11-2; abundance: medium-sized; j_gene: TRBJ2-3; d_gene: .; CDR3nt: TGTGCCAGCAGCTTACTTATCCGTTCCACAGATACGCAGTATTTT; CDR3aa: CASSLLIRSTDTQYF
v_gene: TRBV6-2/TRBV6-3; abundance: many; j_gene: TRBJ2-7; d_gene: .; CDR3nt: TGTGCCAGCAGTTACGGACACCCCCGTTTCGGCGAGCAGTACTTC; CDR3aa: CASSYGHPRFGEQYF
v_gene: TRBV20-1; abundance: hyperexpanded; j_gene: TRBJ1-6; d_gene: .; CDR3nt: TGCAGTGCTACCGCCCGGACAGATTATAATTCACCCCTCCACTTT; CDR3aa: CSATARTDYNSPLHF
v_gene: TRBV10-3; abundance: many; j_gene: TRBJ1-3; d_gene: .; CDR3nt: TGTGCCGGAAGCATGAGCTCTGGAAACACCATATATTTT; CDR3aa: CAGSMSSGNTIYF
v_gene: TRBV29-1; abundance: .; j_gene: TRBJ1-5; d_gene: .; CDR3nt: TGCAGCGTTCGTGACGCGAATCAGCCCCAGCATTTT; CDR3aa: CSVRDANQPQHF
v_gene: TRBV10-2; abundance: many; j_gene: TRBJ1-1; d_gene: .; CDR3nt: TGCGCCAGCAGTGAGTCCCGCCAGGGGAACACTGAAGCTTTCTTT; CDR3aa: CASSESRQGNTEAFF
v_gene: TRBV6-2/TRBV6-3; abundance: many; j_gene: TRBJ1-1; d_gene: .; CDR3nt: TGTGCCAGCAGTTACTCAGGGGGGAGCACTGAAGCTTTCTTT; CDR3aa: CASSYSGGSTEAFF
v_gene: TRBV9; abundance: many; j_gene: TRBJ2-7; d_gene: .; CDR3nt: TGTGCCAGCAGCGTGAGCAGCTCCTACGAGCAGTACTTC; CDR3aa: CASSVSSSYEQYF
v_gene: TRBV12-3/TRBV12-4; abundance: many; j_gene: TRBJ2-1; d_gene: TRBD2; CDR3nt: TGTGCCAGCAGGGTCGGGACTAGCGGGAAAAATGAGCAGTTCTTC; CDR3aa: CASRVGTSGKNEQFF
v_gene: TRBV4-1; abundance: many; j_gene: TRBJ1-3; d_gene: .; CDR3nt: TGCGCCAGCAGCCAACGGAGGGACTTCTCTGGAAACACCATATATTTT; CDR3aa: CASSQRRDFSGNTIYF
v_gene: TRBV11-1; abundance: many; j_gene: TRBJ2-1; d_gene: .; CDR3nt: TGTGCCAGCAGCTTAGAAGGCCGAAATGAGCAGTTCTTC; CDR3aa: CASSLEGRNEQFF
v_gene: TRBV2; abundance: many; j_gene: TRBJ1-1; d_gene: .; CDR3nt: TGTGCCAGCCGGGACAACCTGAACACTGAAGCTTTCTTT; CDR3aa: CASRDNLNTEAFF
v_gene: TRBV6-4; abundance: many; j_gene: TRBJ1-6; d_gene: TRBD1; CDR3nt: TGTGCCAGTAGCGACAGGGGGGATAGTAATTCACCCCTCCACTTT; CDR3aa: CASSDRGDSNSPLHF
v_gene: TRBV12-3/TRBV12-4; abundance: many; j_gene: TRBJ1-2; d_gene: .; CDR3nt: TGTGCCAGCAGTCAGGAAGCACAGGGAGGGTATGGCTACACCTTC; CDR3aa: CASSQEAQGGYGYTF
v_gene: TRBV12-3/TRBV12-4; abundance: large; j_gene: TRBJ1-5; d_gene: TRBD1; CDR3nt: TGTGCCAGCAAGTCAGGGGGGATCAATCAGCCCCAGCATTTT; CDR3aa: CASKSGGINQPQHF
v_gene: TRBV2; abundance: many; j_gene: TRBJ1-6; d_gene: .; CDR3nt: TGTGCCAGCAGTGAATCTCCAGGGTATTATTCACCCCTCCACTTT; CDR3aa: CASSESPGYYSPLHF
v_gene: TRBV11-1; abundance: .; j_gene: TRBJ1-1; d_gene: .; CDR3nt: TGTGTCAGCAGCTTAGGGGGGGGAGGTAGAGGGGACACTGAAGCTTTCTTT; CDR3aa: CVSSLGGGGRGDTEAFF
v_gene: TRBV12-3/TRBV12-4; abundance: .; j_gene: TRBJ1-5; d_gene: .; CDR3nt: TGTGCCAGCAGCCCGGGGGAGCAGCCCCAGCATTTT; CDR3aa: CASSPGEQPQHF
v_gene: TRBV11-1; abundance: many; j_gene: TRBJ1-4; d_gene: .; CDR3nt: TGTGCCAGCAGCTCTCATGTCAATGAAAAACTGTTTTTT; CDR3aa: CASSSHVNEKLFF
v_gene: TRBV27; abundance: many; j_gene: TRBJ2-3; d_gene: .; CDR3nt: TGTGCCAGCGCAGGGGCGCATACGCAGTATTTT; CDR3aa: CASAGAHTQYF
v_gene: TRBV7-3; abundance: medium-sized; j_gene: TRBJ2-1; d_gene: TRBD2; CDR3nt: TGTGCCAGCAGCATAAGACTAGCGGGATACAATGAGCAGTTCTTC; CDR3aa: CASSIRLAGYNEQFF
v_gene: TRBV2; abundance: many; j_gene: TRBJ1-5; d_gene: TRBD1; CDR3nt: TGTGCCAGCAGTGAAGACCGAGCGATACAGGGGCGATCTCAGCCCCAGCATTTT; CDR3aa: CASSEDRAIQGRSQPQHF
v_gene: TRBV2; abundance: few; j_gene: TRBJ2-7; d_gene: .; CDR3nt: TGTGCCAGCAGTGAAGCTGGGGTTGCAGGGTTCGAGCAGTACTTC; CDR3aa: CASSEAGVAGFEQYF
v_gene: TRBV20-1; abundance: many; j_gene: TRBJ1-3; d_gene: .; CDR3nt: TGCAGTGCTAGAGATTTGTTACAGGCCGACTCTGGAAACACCATATATTTT; CDR3aa: CSARDLLQADSGNTIYF
v_gene: TRBV24-1; abundance: many; j_gene: TRBJ2-3; d_gene: .; CDR3nt: TGTGCCACCAGTGGTGCAGATACGCAGTATTTT; CDR3aa: CATSGADTQYF
v_gene: TRBV4-3; abundance: many; j_gene: TRBJ2-3; d_gene: .; CDR3nt: TGCGCCAGCAGCCAAGACCTAGGAGATACGCAGTATTTT; CDR3aa: CASSQDLGDTQYF
v_gene: TRBV4-2; abundance: many; j_gene: TRBJ1-3; d_gene: .; CDR3nt: TGTGCCAGCAGCCACGACCTATCCTCTGGAAACACCATATATTTT; CDR3aa: CASSHDLSSGNTIYF
v_gene: TRBV6-1; abundance: many; j_gene: TRBJ2-1; d_gene: TRBD1; CDR3nt: TGTGCCAGCAGTGTGGGGACAGGGGGCTATCATGAGCAGTTCTTC; CDR3aa: CASSVGTGGYHEQFF
v_gene: TRBV6-2/TRBV6-3; abundance: many; j_gene: TRBJ2-1; d_gene: .; CDR3nt: TGTGCCAGCAGTTACTCGATAGGAAGTGTTTTCTACAATGAGCAGTTCTTC; CDR3aa: CASSYSIGSVFYNEQFF
v_gene: TRBV28; abundance: many; j_gene: TRBJ2-1; d_gene: .; CDR3nt: TGTGCCAGCAGAAGGGGGGGGAGCTCCTACAATGAGCAGTTCTTC; CDR3aa: CASRRGGSSYNEQFF
v_gene: TRBV11-1; abundance: many; j_gene: TRBJ1-1; d_gene: .; CDR3nt: TGTGCCAGCAGCCTAGAAGATACTGAAGCTTTCTTT; CDR3aa: CASSLEDTEAFF
v_gene: TRBV28; abundance: many; j_gene: TRBJ2-7; d_gene: .; CDR3nt: TGTGCCAGCAGTTTATTTTATATAGCGGACAGCTCCTACGAGCAGTACTTC; CDR3aa: CASSLFYIADSSYEQYF
v_gene: TRBV5-1; abundance: .; j_gene: TRBJ2-2; d_gene: .; CDR3nt: TGCGCCAGCAGCTTAGACTCGAACGCCGGGGAGCTGTTTTTT; CDR3aa: CASSLDSNAGELFF
v_gene: TRBV18; abundance: many; j_gene: TRBJ2-7; d_gene: .; CDR3nt: TGTGCCAGCTCACCACGACAGAGCGCCGAGCAGTACTTC; CDR3aa: CASSPRQSAEQYF
v_gene: TRBV19; abundance: many; j_gene: TRBJ1-5; d_gene: .; CDR3nt: TGTGCCAGTAGTATCGGGTATAGCAATCAGCCCCAGCATTTT; CDR3aa: CASSIGYSNQPQHF
v_gene: TRBV12-3/TRBV12-4; abundance: many; j_gene: TRBJ1-1; d_gene: TRBD1; CDR3nt: TGTGCCAGCAGTTTCTTAAGGGACAGCATGAACACTGAAGCTTTCTTT; CDR3aa: CASSFLRDSMNTEAFF
v_gene: TRBV25-1; abundance: many; j_gene: TRBJ2-3; d_gene: .; CDR3nt: TGTGCCAGCAGTGACCACCTTACAGGAGATACGCAGTATTTT; CDR3aa: CASSDHLTGDTQYF
v_gene: TRBV7-1; abundance: .; j_gene: TRBJ1-5; d_gene: .; CDR3nt: TGTGCCAGCAGCTCAGGGGGGACTAGCAATCAGCCCCAGCATTTT; CDR3aa: CASSSGGTSNQPQHF
v_gene: TRBV4-1; abundance: many; j_gene: TRBJ1-4; d_gene: TRBD1; CDR3nt: TGCGCCAGCAGCCAGGGGACAGCAGGGAATGAAAAACTGTTTTTT; CDR3aa: CASSQGTAGNEKLFF